This T cell receptor beta chain derives from a study of STAT5B mutations in CD4+ large granular lymphocyte leukemia. Study conclusions and caveats: The CD4+ versus CD8+ T-LGLL clonality difference may reflect limited sample size.

This clone was picked up a small number of times. Its matching antigen is unknown. Assay used: immunoSEQ multiplex PCR; TCRdb lists only in-frame clones, some missing. The sample records just over 40,000 clones, approximately 84% being singletons. This CDR3 has 13 residues. Germline V lookup: CDR1 SGHVS, CDR2 FNYEAQ. Trimming took off 3 bases at V and 3 bases at J, with 5 bases between the two ends. Sequenced input: CD4+ T cells from blood buffy coats. This clonotype originated in a human donor in good health. The chain uses TRBV7-6 and TRBJ2-2; D is uncertain. The CDR3 loop reads CASSLDHTGELFF. The CDR3 region has the DNA TGTGCCAGCAGCTTGGACCACACCGGGGAGCTGTTTTTT.